The clone carrying this T cell receptor (beta chain) was observed at least ten times. One entry per CDR3 protein results from TCRdb running MiXCR on the 5' RACE reads. The sample carries about 130,000 distinct CDR3 sequences, about 13% recorded once. The data stem from a study of CD8 T cells in ankylosing spondylitis. This CDR3 is 16 amino acids long. V was pared by 3 bases and J by 3 bases, with 15 bases between. Germline lookup yields CDR1 MGHRA and CDR2 YSYEKL. V and J are TRBV4-1 and TRBJ1-5, with D uncertain. The source of this sequence is a female donor with ankylosing spondylitis or in good health (not recorded which). The sequencing input was blood, either unsorted or a sorted T cell fraction (not recorded which). Written as DNA, the CDR3 is TGCGCCAGCAGCCAGCAGGACGGACTACTCAATCAGCCCCAGCATTTT. Amino acids: CASSQQDGLLNQPQHF.